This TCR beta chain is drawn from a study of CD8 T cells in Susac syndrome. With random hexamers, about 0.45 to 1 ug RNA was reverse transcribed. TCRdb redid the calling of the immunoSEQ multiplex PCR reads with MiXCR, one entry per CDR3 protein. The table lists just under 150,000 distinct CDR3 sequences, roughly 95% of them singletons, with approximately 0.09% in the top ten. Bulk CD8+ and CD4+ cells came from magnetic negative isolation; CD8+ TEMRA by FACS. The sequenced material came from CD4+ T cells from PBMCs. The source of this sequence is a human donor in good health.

This CDR3 is CATLLGGGTEAFF. As DNA, the CDR3 is TGTGCCACGTTGTTAGGGGGGGGCACTGAAGCTTTCTTT. The chain uses TRBV10-3 and TRBJ1-1, with D possibly TRBD1 on 6 matching bases. The CDR3 extends over 13 amino acids. The germline gives CDR1 ENHRY, CDR2 SYGVKD. Trimming left V 10 bases short and J 4 bases short, with 16 bases between.